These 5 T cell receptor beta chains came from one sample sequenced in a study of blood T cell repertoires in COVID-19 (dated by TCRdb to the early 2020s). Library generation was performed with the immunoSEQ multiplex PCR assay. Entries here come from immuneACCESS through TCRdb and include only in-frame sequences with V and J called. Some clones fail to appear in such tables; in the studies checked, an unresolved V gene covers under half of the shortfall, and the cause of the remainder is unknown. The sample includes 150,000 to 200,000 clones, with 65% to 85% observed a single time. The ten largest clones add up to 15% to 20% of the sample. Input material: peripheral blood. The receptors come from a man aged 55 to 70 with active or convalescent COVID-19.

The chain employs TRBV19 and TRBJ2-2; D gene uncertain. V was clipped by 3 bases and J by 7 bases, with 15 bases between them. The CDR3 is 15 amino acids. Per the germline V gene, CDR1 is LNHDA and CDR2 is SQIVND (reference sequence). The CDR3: CASSILLAENGELFF. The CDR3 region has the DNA TGTGCCAGTAGTATCCTTCTGGCGGAGAACGGGGAGCTGTTTTTT.

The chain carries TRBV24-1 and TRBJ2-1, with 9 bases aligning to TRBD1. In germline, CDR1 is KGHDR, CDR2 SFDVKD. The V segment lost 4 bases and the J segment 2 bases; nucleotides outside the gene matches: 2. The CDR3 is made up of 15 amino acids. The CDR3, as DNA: TGTGCCACCAGTGACCGGACAGGGGCCTACAATGAGCAGTTCTTC. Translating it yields CATSDRTGAYNEQFF.

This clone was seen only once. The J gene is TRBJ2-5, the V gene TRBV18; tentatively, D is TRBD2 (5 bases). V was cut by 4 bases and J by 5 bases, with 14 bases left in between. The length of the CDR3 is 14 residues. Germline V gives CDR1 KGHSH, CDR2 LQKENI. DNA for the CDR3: TGTGCCAGCTCACGACGAGAGGGCCTTGAGACCCAGTACTTC. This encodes CASSRREGLETQYF.

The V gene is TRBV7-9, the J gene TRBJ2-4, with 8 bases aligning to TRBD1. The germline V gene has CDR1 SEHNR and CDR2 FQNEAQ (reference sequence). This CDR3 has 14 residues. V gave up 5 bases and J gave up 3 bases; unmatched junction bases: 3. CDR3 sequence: CASSPGGGKNIQYF. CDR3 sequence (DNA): TGTGCCAGCAGCCCAGGGGGCGGCAAAAACATTCAGTACTTC.

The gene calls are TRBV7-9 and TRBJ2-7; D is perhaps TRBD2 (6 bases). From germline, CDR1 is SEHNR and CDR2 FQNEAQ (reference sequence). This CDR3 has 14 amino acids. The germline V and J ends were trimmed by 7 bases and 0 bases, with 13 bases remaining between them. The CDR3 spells CASNRGRSSYEQYF. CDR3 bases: TGTGCCAGCAACCGGGGGAGGAGCTCCTACGAGCAGTACTTC. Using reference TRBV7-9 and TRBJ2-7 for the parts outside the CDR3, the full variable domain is DTGVSQNPRHKITKRGQNVTFRCDPISEHNRLYWYRQTLGQGPEFLTYFQNEAQLEKSRLLSDRFSAERPKGSFSTLEIQRTEQGDSAMYLCASNRGRSSYEQYFGPGTRLTVT.